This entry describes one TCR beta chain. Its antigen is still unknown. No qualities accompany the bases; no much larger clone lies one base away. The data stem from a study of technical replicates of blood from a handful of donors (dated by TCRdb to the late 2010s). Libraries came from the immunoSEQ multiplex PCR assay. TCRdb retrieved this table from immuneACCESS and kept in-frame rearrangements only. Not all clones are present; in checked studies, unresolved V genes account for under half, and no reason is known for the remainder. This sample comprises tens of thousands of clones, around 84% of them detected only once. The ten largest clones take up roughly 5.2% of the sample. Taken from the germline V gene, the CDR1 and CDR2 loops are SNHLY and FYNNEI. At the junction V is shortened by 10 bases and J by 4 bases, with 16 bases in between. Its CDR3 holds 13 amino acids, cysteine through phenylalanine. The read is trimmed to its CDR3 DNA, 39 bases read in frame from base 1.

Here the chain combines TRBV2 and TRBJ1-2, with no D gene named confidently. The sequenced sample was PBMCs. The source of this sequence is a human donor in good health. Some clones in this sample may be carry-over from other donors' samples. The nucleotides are TGTGCCACCAAGGGAGGGTATAGCTATGGCTACACCTTC. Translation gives CATKGGYSYGYTF.